The clone carrying this T cell receptor (beta chain) turned up a few times. This record comes from a study of identical twins. TCRdb analysed the 5' RACE reads with MiXCR anew, one entry per CDR3 protein. The sample yields about 890,000 distinct CDR3 sequences, 9% to 15% seen once. V was clipped by 5 bases and J by 10 bases; unmatched bases: 10. This CDR3 is built from 15 residues. Germline loops: CDR1 LNHDA, CDR2 SQIVND (reference sequence). These data were also filed under a second study, of yellow fever vaccine responses in identical twins.

This receptor was taken from a woman aged 18-29 years in good health. The sample taken for sequencing was PBMCs. V is TRBV19 and J is TRBJ1-6, with 8 nucleotides matching TRBD1. This chain's CDR3 is CASSPPRTGNSPLHF. The CDR3 region has the DNA TGTGCCAGTAGTCCACCGCGGACAGGGAACTCACCCCTCCACTTT.